The 14 T cell receptor beta chains listed next were all sequenced from one sample in a study of T cell responses to AZD1222 COVID-19 vaccine. Profiled with immunoSEQ multiplex PCR; TCRdb holds only in-frame clones, not every one. Seen here are 90,000 to 150,000 clones, more than 85% observed once, and the top ten hold 4% to 5%. Source: peripheral blood, taken on day 0 of AZD1222 vaccination. These receptors originate from an adult in good health.

The J gene is TRBJ1-2, the V gene TRBV7-2, with 9 bases aligning to TRBD1. The CDR3 length is 14 residues. V gave up 2 bases and J gave up 4 bases; unmatched junction bases: 2. CDR1 SGHTA and CDR2 FQGNSA come from the germline V gene. The CDR3 spells CASSLQDRGYGYTF. The CDR3 coding sequence is TGTGCCAGCAGCTTACAGGACAGGGGCTATGGCTACACCTTC.

This chain links TRBV7-3 with TRBJ1-2; D perhaps matches TRBD1 (5 bases). Germline-derived CDR1 and CDR2 are SGHTA and FQGTGA. The ends were cut back, 5 bases at V and 4 bases at J, with 17 bases in the middle. The CDR3 consists of 15 residues. CDR3: CASSPGGAGLYGYTF. The CDR3 DNA is TGTGCCAGCAGCCCAGGCGGGGCGGGACTCTATGGCTACACCTTC. Based on the CDR3 plus reference TRBV7-3 and TRBJ1-2, the full variable domain is GAGVSQTPSNKVTEKGKYVELRCDPISGHTALYWYRQSLGQGPEFLIYFQGTGAADDSGLPNDRFFAVRPEGSVSTLKIQRTERGDSAVYLCASSPGGAGLYGYTFGSGTRLTVV.

The chain links TRBV7-2 to TRBJ1-1; 7 bases are a match to TRBD1. J was trimmed by 13 bases and V by 2 bases; bases with no gene match: 13. The CDR3 covers 14 residues. Germline V gene lookup returns CDR1 SGHTA and CDR2 FQGNSA. CDR3 in amino acids: CASSLLKSLRGFFF. The CDR3 DNA reads as TGTGCCAGCAGCTTACTAAAGTCCCTCAGGGGGTTTTTCTTT. The whole variable domain, remainder taken from reference TRBV7-2 and TRBJ1-1, is GAGVSQSPSNKVTEKGKDVELRCDPISGHTALYWYRQSLGQGLEFLIYFQGNSAPDKSGLPSDRFSAERTGGSVSTLTIQRTQQEDSAVYLCASSLLKSLRGFFFGQGTRLTVV.

The chain uses TRBV11-2 and TRBJ1-2; D may be TRBD1 (6 bases). This CDR3 has 15 amino acids. Germline values: CDR1 SGHAT, CDR2 FQNNGV. Trimming removed 0 bases from V and 8 bases from J, with 16 bases in between. CDR3 residues: CASSLDVVGGAGYTF. CDR3 DNA sequence: TGTGCCAGCAGCTTAGATGTGGTTGGGGGCGCGGGCTACACCTTC.

The chain links TRBV28 to TRBJ2-7; 7 positions match TRBD1. This CDR3 comprises 11 residues. The germline CDR1 and CDR2 sequences are MDHEN and SYDVKM. V was pared by 6 bases and J by 5 bases, with 1 base of the junction left unmatched. The CDR3 protein is CASSDRDEQYF. CDR3 bases: TGTGCCAGCAGCGACAGGGACGAGCAGTACTTC.

The chain uses TRBV19 and TRBJ1-2, with D possibly being TRBD1 (5 bases). The CDR3 is 13 amino acids. V was shortened by 7 bases and J by 4 bases, with 13 bases between the two germline ends. Germline V gives CDR1 LNHDA, CDR2 SQIVND (reference sequence). The CDR3, as DNA: TGTGCCAGTATGGGACGAGTCAGCTATGGCTACACCTTC. Translation: CASMGRVSYGYTF.

V gene TRBV5-4 combines with J gene TRBJ2-3; the match to TRBD1 covers 12 bases. This CDR3 has 16 residues. Germline CDR1 and CDR2: SGHNT and YYREEE (reference sequence). V lost 0 bases to trimming and J lost 5 bases; unmatched junction nucleotides: 4. The CDR3 sequence is CASSLAGTGGRDTQYF. As DNA, the CDR3 is TGTGCCAGCAGCTTGGCCGGGACAGGGGGCAGAGATACGCAGTATTTT.

This clone qualifies as medium-sized. The chain has TRBV4-1 and TRBJ1-2; possible D gene TRBD1, 5 bases. This CDR3 spans 14 amino acids. V lost 4 bases, J lost 1 base, and 10 bases lay in between. Germline assignment: CDR1 MGHRA and CDR2 YSYEKL. The CDR3 reads CASSPDRYNYGYTF. The CDR3 coding sequence is TGCGCCAGCAGCCCAGACAGATATAACTATGGCTACACCTTC.

This clone was recorded only once. The gene calls are TRBV14 and TRBJ1-6; TRBD1 is a possible D gene (5 bases). CDR1 and CDR2 (germline): SGHDN, FVKESK. The CDR3 runs to 17 residues. V lost 0 bases and J 2 bases, leaving 11 bases between the germline ends. The CDR3 spells CASSQDTEQAYNSPLHF. The CDR3 DNA follows: TGTGCCAGCAGCCAAGATACGGAACAGGCCTATAATTCACCCCTCCACTTT. The variable domain in full, completed from reference TRBV14 and TRBJ1-6, reads EAGVTQFPSHSVIEKGQTVTLRCDPISGHDNLYWYRRVMGKEIKFLLHFVKESKQDESGMPNNRFLAERTGGTYSTLKVQPAELEDSGVYFCASSQDTEQAYNSPLHFGNGTRLTVT.

This chain joins TRBV6-2 or TRBV6-3 and TRBJ1-1; 8 nucleotides match TRBD1. Germline CDR1 is MNHEY and CDR2 is SVGEGT. V shed 4 bases and J 3 bases; nucleotides not matched to a gene: 7. The CDR3 is made up of 15 amino acids. The CDR3 nucleotides read TGTGCCAGCAGTTCCGTCGGACAGGGCGACACTGAAGCTTTCTTT. Its protein is CASSSVGQGDTEAFF.

The chain has TRBV7-9 and TRBJ2-2; D possibly matches TRBD1 or TRBD2 (7 bases each). Germline CDR1 SEHNR, CDR2 FQNEAQ (reference sequence). This CDR3 spans 14 amino acids. The V end was cut by 11 bases, the J end by 4 bases, with 17 bases between. The CDR3 bases are TGTGCCGGGAGGGCAGGGGGTACCACCGGGGAGCTGTTTTTT. This translates into CAGRAGGTTGELFF. Supplemented by reference TRBV7-9 and TRBJ2-2, the full variable domain reads DTGVSQNPRHKITKRGQNVTFRCDPISEHNRLYWYRQTLGQGPEFLTYFQNEAQLEKSRLLSDRFSAERPKGSFSTLEIQRTEQGDSAMYLCAGRAGGTTGELFFGEGSRLTVL.

The rearrangement uses TRBV4-2 and TRBJ1-2; D unclear. The CDR3 is 14 residues long. The V and J ends lost 0 bases and 6 bases respectively, with 11 bases between them. CDR1 is LGHNA, CDR2 YNFKEQ, per germline. DNA of the CDR3: TGTGCCAGCAGCCAAGATCGGGGAAGGGATGGCTACACCTTC. Its protein product is CASSQDRGRDGYTF.

The rearrangement links TRBV19 to TRBJ1-1; 12 bases are shared with TRBD1. V trimming: 6 bases; J trimming: 3 bases; junction bases outside the gene matches: 5. Germline CDR1 and CDR2: LNHDA and SQIVND (reference sequence). The CDR3 has 15 amino acids. CDR3 nucleotide sequence: TGTGCCAGTAGGGGACAGGGGGCGAGGGACACTGAAGCTTTCTTT. It encodes CASRGQGARDTEAFF.

The rearrangement uses TRBV30 and TRBJ1-2; TRBD1 agrees at 9 bases. The CDR3 totals 13 residues. V was clipped by 6 bases and J by 6 bases; unmatched bases: 8. Germline V gene lookup returns CDR1 GTSNPN and CDR2 SVGIG (reference sequence). CDR3 sequence: CACGTGWGNGYTF. DNA of the CDR3: TGTGCCTGCGGGACAGGGTGGGGGAATGGCTACACCTTC.